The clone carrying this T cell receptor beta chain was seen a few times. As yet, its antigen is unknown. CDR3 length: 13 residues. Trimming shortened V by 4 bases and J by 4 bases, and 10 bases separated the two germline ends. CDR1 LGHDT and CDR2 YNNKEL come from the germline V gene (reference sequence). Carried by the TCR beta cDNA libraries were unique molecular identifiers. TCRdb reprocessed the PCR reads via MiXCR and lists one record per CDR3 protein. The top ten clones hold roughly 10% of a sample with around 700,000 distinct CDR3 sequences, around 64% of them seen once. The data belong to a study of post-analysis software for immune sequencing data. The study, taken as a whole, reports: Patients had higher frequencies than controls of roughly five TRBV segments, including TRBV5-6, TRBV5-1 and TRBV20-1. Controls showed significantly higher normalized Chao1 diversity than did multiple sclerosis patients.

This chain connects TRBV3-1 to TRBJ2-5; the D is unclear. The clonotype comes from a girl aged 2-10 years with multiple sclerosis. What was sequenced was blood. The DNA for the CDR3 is TGTGCCAGCAGCCGTCAGTCCGTAGAGACCCAGTACTTC. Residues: CASSRQSVETQYF.